This T cell receptor beta chain is drawn from a study of regulatory T cells in long-lasting Graves disease. Researchers made TCR beta libraries by using iRepertoire HTBI primers and running Arm-PCR on CDR3 regions. Original methodology: The identification of approximately 62 TRBV and some 13 TRBJ segments was made across samples. A single record per CDR3 protein comes from TCRdb applying MiXCR to the multiplex PCR reads. These V and J calls are TCRdb output, not the study's own analysis. The sample carries hundreds of thousands of distinct CDR3 sequences, approximately 21% recorded once. CDR1 and CDR2 (germline): PRHDT, FYEKMQ (reference sequence). The junction had 6 bases not matched to a gene; V was cut back by 3 bases and J by 4 bases. The CDR3 spans 15 residues. This clonotype has a handful of counts. Stated time point: persistent/refractory GD, antithyroid drugs over 5 years with positive TRAb. RNA extracted from PBMCs served as the sequencing template.

The chain joins TRBV13 to TRBJ1-2, with 9 bases aligning to TRBD1. The receptor comes from a female donor with Graves disease. Sequenced material: peripheral blood mononuclear cells (PBMCs), taken when the disease was refractory, from a patient treated with antithyroid drugs. CDR3 sequence: CASSFTQGAPYGYTF. CDR3 sequence (DNA): TGTGCCAGCAGCTTCACACAGGGGGCCCCCTATGGCTACACCTTC. The full variable domain, with the rest looked up from reference TRBV13 and TRBJ1-2, is AAGVIQSPRHLIKEKRETATLKCYPIPRHDTVYWYQQGPGQDPQFLISFYEKMQSDKGSIPDRFSAQQFSDYHSELNMSSLELGDSALYFCASSFTQGAPYGYTFGSGTRLTVV.